The rows below give T cell receptor beta chains drawn from one sample of a study of cytomegalovirus exposure and HLA in healthy donors. This table comes from immunoSEQ multiplex PCR, and its TCRdb copy is limited to in-frame clones, with some not included. The sample has approximately 69,000 clones; 76% are singletons. Sequenced material: PBMCs. The receptors stem from a young man in good health and CMV-seronegative. Each CDR3 is given with its conserved first and last residue. The order of the fields is V gene, D gene, CDR3 length, clone size, J gene, CDR3 protein, CDR3 DNA. A D gene is named only where the DNA matches it firmly. The size field is filled for only some rows; it gives once, few, many or a size class.

>TRBV28|-|13|-|TRBJ1-1
CASSWTSNTEAFF
TGTGCCAGCAGTTGGACATCGAACACTGAAGCTTTCTTT
>TRBV2|-|14|-|TRBJ1-4
CVSLGQTTNEKLFF
TGTGTCAGTCTGGGGCAAACAACTAATGAAAAACTGTTTTTT
>TRBV6-5|TRBD1|14|once|TRBJ1-1
CASSRGQMNPEAFF
TGTGCCAGCAGCCGGGGACAGATGAACCCTGAAGCTTTCTTT
>TRBV20-1|-|11|-|TRBJ2-5
CSARGRETQYF
TGCAGTGCTAGAGGGCGGGAGACCCAGTACTTC
>TRBV28|-|16|-|TRBJ2-3
CASSSPWGTSTDTQYF
TGTGCCAGCAGTTCGCCCTGGGGGACTAGCACAGATACGCAGTATTTT
>TRBV6-5|TRBD1|14|few|TRBJ1-2
CASKGTGLSYGYTF
TGTGCCAGCAAAGGGACAGGGTTGTCGTATGGCTACACCTTC
>TRBV4-2|TRBD1|17|-|TRBJ1-5
CASSQDRGQGSNQPQHF
TGTGCCAGCAGCCAAGACAGGGGGCAGGGGAGCAATCAGCCCCAGCATTTT
>TRBV6-1|TRBD1|17|-|TRBJ2-7
CASSEEGGGQGLYEQYF
TGTGCCAGCAGTGAAGAAGGGGGGGGACAGGGACTCTACGAGCAGTACTTC
>TRBV27|-|16|-|TRBJ1-6
CASISRGGLYNSPLHF
TGTGCCAGCATCTCTAGGGGGGGTCTCTATAATTCACCCCTCCACTTT
>TRBV6-5|-|14|-|TRBJ1-1
CASSKRRGNTEAFF
TGTGCCAGCAGTAAACGACGGGGGAACACTGAAGCTTTCTTT
>TRBV2|TRBD1|13|few|TRBJ1-6
CAGRTGVNSPLHF
TGTGCCGGCCGGACAGGTGTTAATTCACCCCTCCACTTT
>TRBV5-1|-|16|once|TRBJ1-3
CASSLTGSLSGNTIYF
TGCGCCAGCAGCTTGACAGGCTCACTCTCTGGAAACACCATATATTTT
>TRBV19|-|17|-|TRBJ1-3
CASSFLRQAHSGNTIYF
TGTGCCAGTAGTTTCCTACGACAGGCGCACTCTGGAAACACCATATATTTT
>TRBV7-9|TRBD1|12|-|TRBJ2-7
CASSSDRGKQYF
TGTGCCAGCAGCTCGGACAGGGGGAAGCAGTACTTC
>TRBV7-3|TRBD1|14|-|TRBJ2-7
CASSPGQGIYEQYF
TGTGCCAGCAGCCCTGGACAGGGGATTTACGAGCAGTACTTC
>TRBV7-9|-|15|-|TRBJ2-7
CASSLGMDWGYEQYF
TGTGCCAGCAGCTTAGGGATGGACTGGGGATACGAGCAGTACTTC
>TRBV7-8|TRBD1|14|-|TRBJ2-5
CASSSRDREETQYF
TGTGCCAGCAGCTCTAGGGACAGGGAAGAGACCCAGTACTTC
>TRBV2|-|13|few|TRBJ1-5
CASTGDDHQPQHF
TGTGCCAGCACGGGGGACGATCATCAGCCCCAGCATTTT
>TRBV30|-|12|-|TRBJ1-1
CAWSRQWTEAFF
TGTGCCTGGAGTCGCCAGTGGACTGAAGCTTTCTTT
>TRBV19|TRBD1|14|-|TRBJ1-2
CASSMPGTAYGYTF
TGTGCCAGTAGTATGCCCGGGACAGCCTATGGCTACACCTTC
>TRBV29-1|TRBD1|13|-|TRBJ2-7
CSAVTGGEYEQYF
TGCAGCGCCGTGACAGGGGGCGAGTACGAGCAGTACTTC
>TRBV19|-|14|-|TRBJ1-1
CASSRGGMNTEAFF
TGTGCCAGTAGTCGCGGAGGAATGAACACTGAAGCTTTCTTT
>TRBV10-3|TRBD2|16|-|TRBJ2-3
CAISERPSGGEDTQYF
TGTGCCATCAGTGAGCGCCCTAGCGGGGGGGAGGATACGCAGTATTTT
>TRBV7-9|-|13|-|TRBJ1-2
CASSLRVLDGYTF
TGTGCCAGCAGCCTCAGGGTATTAGATGGCTACACCTTC
>TRBV27|-|14|-|TRBJ2-7
CASSLGGRGYEQYF
TGTGCCAGCAGTTTAGGGGGCAGGGGCTACGAGCAGTACTTC
>TRBV5-4|TRBD1|17|-|TRBJ1-6
CASSLVIQGDRGSPLHF
TGTGCCAGCAGCTTGGTTATCCAAGGGGACAGGGGTTCACCCCTCCACTTT
>TRBV29-1|TRBD1|12|-|TRBJ2-1
CSVHPQGVEQFF
TGCAGCGTCCACCCGCAGGGGGTAGAGCAGTTCTTC
>TRBV7-9|-|15|-|TRBJ1-4
CASSKAGAANEKLFF
TGTGCCAGCAGCAAAGCGGGGGCGGCTAATGAAAAACTGTTTTTT
>TRBV27|TRBD2|15|-|TRBJ2-2
CASSLLAGITGELFF
TGTGCCAGCAGTTTGTTAGCGGGGATCACCGGGGAGCTGTTTTTT
>TRBV4-3|-|14|-|TRBJ2-2
CASSQGRTTGELFF
TGCGCCAGCAGCCAAGGAAGGACTACCGGGGAGCTGTTTTTT
>TRBV10-3|-|15|-|TRBJ2-1
CAIETGDPDVNEQFF
TGTGCCATCGAGACGGGGGACCCGGATGTTAATGAGCAGTTCTTC